The next 24 T cell receptor beta chains were all read from a single sample in a study of shared clonotypes between healthy human individuals. TCRdb keeps only in-frame clones here, not all; method: immunoSEQ multiplex PCR. The data contain over a million clones, approximately 98% of them seen just once; the ten biggest clones take up around 0.47%. Sample: naive CD4+ T cells sorted from blood. This sample's subset: CD45RA+ positively selected. The receptors were sampled from a man younger than 45 in good health.

The rearrangement joins TRBV28 to TRBJ2-7; no definite D call. The germline V gene has CDR1 MDHEN and CDR2 SYDVKM. V was clipped by 5 bases and J by 0 bases, with 14 bases between them. CDR3 length equals 15 residues. CDR3 coding DNA: TGTGCCAGCAGTCCCCCACAGAGGAGCTCCTACGAGCAGTACTTC. Protein product: CASSPPQRSSYEQYF.

In DNA, the CDR3 is TGTGCCAGCAGACCAGGGGCTAGCGGGAGGAATGAGCAGTTCTTC. This sequence encodes CASRPGASGRNEQFF. This rearrangement joins TRBV28 to TRBJ2-1; TRBD2 matches 11 bases. V shed 6 bases and J 7 bases; nucleotides not matched to a gene: 8. This CDR3 is 15 amino acids long. The germline CDR1 and CDR2 sequences are MDHEN and SYDVKM.

This sequence joins TRBV6-1 and TRBJ1-5, with 9 bases fitting TRBD1. Germline trimming cut 4 bases from V and 2 bases from J; bases unmatched to any gene: 12. Germline V lookup: CDR1 MNHNS, CDR2 SASEGT. The CDR3 covers 18 residues. The CDR3, as DNA: TGTGCCAGCAGTGGGGACAGGGTTTCCCAAGCCGGCAATCAGCCCCAGCATTTT. It translates to CASSGDRVSQAGNQPQHF.

The rearrangement links TRBV9 to TRBJ1-4; D not certain. Trimming took 2 bases from V and 3 from J, leaving 11 bases between them. The CDR3 spans 15 residues. Germline CDR1 and CDR2: SGDLS and YYNGEE. The CDR3 DNA reads as TGTGCCAGCAGCGTGTTGGGTAGCGCTAATGAAAAACTGTTTTTT. Translated: CASSVLGSANEKLFF. Variable domain in full (rest from reference TRBV9 and TRBJ1-4): DSGVTQTPKHLITATGQRVTLRCSPRSGDLSVYWYQQSLDQGLQFLIQYYNGEERAKGNILERFSAQQFPDLHSELNLSSLELGDSALYFCASSVLGSANEKLFFGSGTQLSVL.

This clone appeared a single time. The CDR3 here is CASQYSGRVYEQYF. DNA for the CDR3: TGTGCCAGCCAATATAGCGGGAGGGTATACGAGCAGTACTTC. The chain is built from TRBV27 and TRBJ2-7; 11 nucleotides agree with TRBD2. V lost 8 bases, J lost 4 bases, and 7 bases stayed unmatched. Germline CDR1 and CDR2: MNHEY and SMNVEV (reference sequence). The CDR3 sequence is 14 residues long.

The gene calls are TRBV19 and TRBJ1-2, with 7 bases identical to TRBD1. V lost 4 bases and J lost 8; bases outside the gene matches: 13. The germline V gene has CDR1 LNHDA and CDR2 SQIVND (reference sequence). The CDR3 is 15 amino acids. The CDR3: CASSTTGLLPGGYTF. The CDR3 region has the DNA TGTGCCAGTAGTACGACAGGGCTTCTTCCTGGGGGCTACACCTTC.

V is TRBV6-4 and J is TRBJ2-1, with 9 bases matching TRBD2. The CDR3 length is 15 residues. CDR1 and CDR2 (germline): MRHNA, SNTAGT. With V trimmed by 2 bases and J by 7 bases, 6 bases remained unmatched. The CDR3 reads CASSDAGGPRNEQFF. Written as DNA, the CDR3 is TGTGCCAGCAGTGACGCGGGAGGGCCGAGGAATGAGCAGTTCTTC.

The CDR3, as DNA: TGTGCCAGCAGCTTCGACAGGGATGAAAAACTGTTTTTT. Amino acid sequence: CASSFDRDEKLFF. V gene TRBV5-4 combines with J gene TRBJ1-4; TRBD1 aligns across 7 bases. V lost 2 bases and J lost 6; bases outside the gene matches: 1. Germline V gene data show CDR1 as SGHNT and CDR2 as YYREEE (reference sequence). CDR3 size: 13 residues.

The chain recombines TRBV6-5 with TRBJ1-2; possibly TRBD1 for D (5 bases). Germline V gene lookup returns CDR1 MNHEY and CDR2 SVGAGI. The CDR3 length is 13 residues. Trimming removed 4 bases from V and 6 bases from J, with 12 bases in between. Written as DNA, the CDR3 is TGTGCCAGCAGTTCCGACAGATATAATGGCTACACCTTC. Amino acid sequence: CASSSDRYNGYTF.

The gene calls are TRBV6-5 and TRBJ2-1; 8 bases align to TRBD2. The CDR3 contains 13 residues. CDR1 and CDR2 (germline): MNHEY, SVGAGI. The ends lost 5 bases at V and 15 bases at J; junction bases unmatched: 12. For the CDR3, the DNA is TGTGCCAGCAGTAAAACCGGGACTAGGTTTTCGTTCTTC. Residues: CASSKTGTRFSFF.

The CDR3 region is CSVESYTDTQYF. DNA for the CDR3: TGCAGCGTTGAGTCTTACACAGATACGCAGTATTTT. This rearrangement joins TRBV29-1 to TRBJ2-3; D call uncertain. The CDR3 loop spans 12 amino acids. Germline V gene sequence: CDR1 SQVTM, CDR2 ANQGSEA. Trimming shortened V by 3 bases and J by 2 bases, and 6 bases separated the two germline ends.

The V and J genes are TRBV15 and TRBJ2-7; 10 bases fit TRBD2. Germline V gene data show CDR1 as LNHNV and CDR2 as YYDKDF (reference sequence). V lost 1 base, J lost 0 bases, and 6 bases stayed unmatched. The CDR3 consists of 17 residues. CDR3 sequence reads: CATSRGKLAGSSYEQYF. DNA for the CDR3: TGTGCCACCAGCAGAGGAAAACTAGCGGGAAGCTCCTACGAGCAGTACTTC.

The CDR3 region has the DNA TGTGCCAGCAGCGTAGGTGGGGGAGACAAAAACATTCAGTACTTC. As protein: CASSVGGGDKNIQYF. The chain is built from TRBV9 and TRBJ2-4; D could derive from TRBD1 or TRBD2 (5 bases each). Looked up from germline, CDR1 is SGDLS and CDR2 is YYNGEE. Trimming removed 0 bases from V and 3 bases from J, with 10 bases in between. The CDR3 length is 15 residues.

Here the CDR3 reads CSAKGGYEQYF. In DNA form, the CDR3 reads TGCAGTGCTAAGGGGGGCTACGAGCAGTACTTC. The chain carries TRBV20-1 and TRBJ2-7; D is perhaps TRBD1 or TRBD2 (6 bases each). The CDR3 spans 11 residues. In germline, CDR1 is DFQATT, CDR2 SNEGSKA (reference sequence). The V gene lost 4 bases and the J gene lost 3 bases, with 7 bases spanning the gap.

This clone has a single count. The chain has TRBV4-3 and TRBJ2-7; D is unclear. The CDR3 runs to 14 residues. Germline V gives CDR1 LGHNA, CDR2 YSLEER. Trimming removed 0 bases at V and 3 bases at J, with 9 bases between. In DNA, the CDR3 is TGCGCCAGCAGCCAAGACGGCAGAGACTACGAGCAGTACTTC. Translation: CASSQDGRDYEQYF.

The CDR3 sequence is CASSPPRLADNEQFF. Written as DNA, the CDR3 is TGCGCCAGCAGCCCGCCGAGACTAGCGGATAATGAGCAGTTCTTC. J is TRBJ2-1 and V is TRBV5-1; 9 bases line up with TRBD2. The CDR3 runs 15 residues. From germline, CDR1 is SGHRS and CDR2 YFSETQ. V shed 4 bases and J 7 bases; nucleotides not matched to a gene: 9.

CDR3 in DNA: TGTGCCAGCAGTTTATCAGTGGGAGGCTCCTACGAGCAGTACTTC. It is translated as CASSLSVGGSYEQYF. V and J are TRBV27 and TRBJ2-7; TRBD2 is a possible D gene (6 bases). The length of the CDR3 is 15 residues. The V end lost 0 bases, the J end lost 0 bases, and 9 bases lay between the germline ends. Per germline, CDR1 MNHEY and CDR2 SMNVEV (reference sequence).

The chain carries TRBV5-1 and TRBJ2-2; tentatively, D is TRBD1 (5 bases). The V end lost 2 bases, the J end lost 2 bases, and 10 bases lay between the germline ends. This CDR3 has 15 residues. Germline lookup yields CDR1 SGHRS and CDR2 YFSETQ. The CDR3 loop is CASSFQTANTGELFF. DNA for the CDR3: TGCGCCAGCAGCTTCCAGACAGCAAACACCGGGGAGCTGTTTTTT. Looking up the rest from reference TRBV5-1 and TRBJ2-2 gives the full variable domain: KAGVTQTPRYLIKTRGQQVTLSCSPISGHRSVSWYQQTPGQGLQFLFEYFSETQRNKGNFPGRFSGRQFSNSRSEMNVSTLELGDSALYLCASSFQTANTGELFFGEGSRLTVL.

J is TRBJ2-2 and V is TRBV6-1; D is possibly TRBD2 (6 bases). The CDR3 is made up of 16 amino acids. V lost 2 bases to trimming and J lost 5 bases, with 15 bases between them. Per the germline V gene, CDR1 is MNHNS and CDR2 is SASEGT. The CDR3 region has the DNA TGTGCCAGCAGTGAATATGGGCTAGCGTTGACCGGGGAGCTGTTTTTT. Translating it yields CASSEYGLALTGELFF.

Comments on this clone: At the DNA level, this CDR3 is encoded by other sequences in the same sample as well. CDR3 sequence reads: CASSVLQETQYF. CDR3 in DNA: TGTGCCAGCAGTGTCCTCCAAGAGACCCAGTACTTC. The chain uses TRBV2 and TRBJ2-5; D unclear. Germline values: CDR1 SNHLY, CDR2 FYNNEI. V lost 4 bases and J lost 1, with 4 bases in between. CDR3 length equals 12 residues.

V usage is TRBV30 and J usage is TRBJ1-2, with a possible D match to TRBD1 (6 bases). The CDR3 has 15 amino acids. The V gene's germline CDR1 is GTSNPN and CDR2 SVGIG (reference sequence). V dropped 0 bases and J dropped 0 bases, with 11 bases sitting between them. CDR3 nucleotides: TGTGCCTGGAGTGTACTGAGGACAGCTAACTATGGCTACACCTTC. Translation gives CAWSVLRTANYGYTF.

The chain recombines TRBV5-4 with TRBJ2-7, with D perhaps TRBD1 (5 bases). With 4 bases removed from V and 0 bases from J, the gap between germline ends came to 8 bases. The germline V gene encodes CDR1 SGHNT and CDR2 YYREEE (reference sequence). This CDR3 is 13 amino acids long. The DNA of the CDR3 is TGTGCCAGCAGCCGACAGAGCTCCTACGAGCAGTACTTC. Residues: CASSRQSSYEQYF.

This clone appeared a single time. V is TRBV7-2 and J is TRBJ2-3; 10 bases fit TRBD2. Trimming took 3 bases from V and 4 from J; bases not matched to a gene: 7. Germline CDR1 reads SGHTA; CDR2 reads FQGNSA. The CDR3 totals 16 residues. The CDR3 DNA is TGTGCCAGCAGCTTCCGACTAGCGGGTCTGGCAGATACGCAGTATTTT. It codes for CASSFRLAGLADTQYF.

The chain uses TRBV9 and TRBJ2-2; the match to TRBD2 covers 8 bases. CDR1 is SGDLS and CDR2 is YYNGEE in the germline V gene. The J segment lost 4 bases and the V segment lost 4 bases, leaving 6 bases of the junction unmatched. This CDR3 comprises 15 residues. CDR3 in DNA: TGTGCCAGCAGCAAACGACTAGCGAGCACCGGGGAGCTGTTTTTT. It is translated as CASSKRLASTGELFF. Full variable domain (rest looked up from reference TRBV9 and TRBJ2-2): DSGVTQTPKHLITATGQRVTLRCSPRSGDLSVYWYQQSLDQGLQFLIQYYNGEERAKGNILERFSAQQFPDLHSELNLSSLELGDSALYFCASSKRLASTGELFFGEGSRLTVL.